The sequence of this T cell receptor (beta chain) was determined in a study of blood T cell repertoires in COVID-19. Study background: T cells, B-cell-depleted T cells, or PBMCs provided the cDNA or gDNA that served as material.

Adults between roughly 18 and 89 years of age took part from some 25 US areas. In the original analysis: Using reference gene primer amplification, nucleated cell counts were estimated. Sequenced by immunoSEQ multiplex PCR; TCRdb stores in-frame clones only, minus some. V, J and clone size reflect that table, while D and trimming were determined from the DNA. The table shows fewer than 350,000 clones, with about 90% occurring only once. This receptor was identified in a woman younger than 35 with acute COVID-19. Material: PBMCs or T cells enriched from blood (not recorded which).

For the CDR3, the DNA is TGTGCCACCAGTGATTTCGCCTATAGACAGGGTACGAGGAATGAGCAGTTCTTC. Its translation: CATSDFAYRQGTRNEQFF. V usage is TRBV24-1 and J usage is TRBJ2-1; 7 bases are shared with TRBD1. The V gene end was trimmed by 1 base and the J gene end by 7 bases; junction bases not matched to a gene: 15. There are 18 residues in the CDR3. The germline V gene has CDR1 KGHDR and CDR2 SFDVKD.